These 6 T cell receptor beta chains originate from one sample sequenced in a study of identical twins. TCRdb re-analysed the 5' RACE reads in MiXCR, keeping a single row per CDR3 protein. The data show around 1.7 million distinct CDR3 sequences, roughly a third seen once. Sequencing input: cord blood. The source is a newborn girl in good health.

This chain joins TRBV20-1 and TRBJ1-2, with 7 nucleotides matching TRBD1. The CDR3 is 13 residues long. J was trimmed by 4 bases and V by 5 bases; bases with no gene match: 7. Germline V gene lookup returns CDR1 DFQATT and CDR2 SNEGSKA (reference sequence). DNA for the CDR3: TGCAGTGCTTTGACAGGGCCTCTCTATGGCTACACCTTC. Its translation: CSALTGPLYGYTF.

This chain joins TRBV12-3 or TRBV12-4 and TRBJ1-5; D is perhaps TRBD1 (6 bases). This CDR3 comprises 14 residues. V lost 5 bases to trimming and J lost 4 bases, with 12 bases between them. CDR3 region: CASSVNRVNQPQHF. CDR3 sequence (DNA): TGTGCCAGCAGTGTTAACAGGGTTAATCAGCCCCAGCATTTT.

A few counts support this clonotype. V and J are TRBV29-1 and TRBJ2-3; 14 nucleotides agree with TRBD2. V dropped 8 bases and J dropped 1; count of bases not matched to a gene: 2. Germline V gene lookup returns CDR1 SQVTM and CDR2 ANQGSEA. This CDR3 is built from 14 residues. In nucleotides, the CDR3 is TGCAGCCTGGGACTAGCGGGGGGCACAGATACGCAGTATTTT. This sequence encodes CSLGLAGGTDTQYF.

This chain connects TRBV6-1 to TRBJ1-6; 7 bases line up with TRBD1. Trimming removed 10 bases from V and 6 bases from J; junction bases left unmatched: 12. CDR1 MNHNS and CDR2 SASEGT come from the germline V gene. The CDR3 runs to 15 residues. This chain's CDR3 is CATRGTANINSPLHF. The CDR3 DNA is TGTGCCACCAGGGGGACAGCGAATATTAATTCACCCCTCCACTTT.

This clonotype was found a few times. The chain combines TRBV6-1 with TRBJ2-1; 9 bases agree with TRBD2. The CDR3 has 16 amino acids. CDR1 MNHNS and CDR2 SASEGT come from the germline V gene. V shed 5 bases and J 6 bases; nucleotides not matched to a gene: 11. Here the CDR3 reads CASSSRLGRGGNEQFF. The CDR3 bases are TGTGCCAGCAGTTCCCGGTTGGGGCGGGGGGGCAATGAGCAGTTCTTC.

For this clonotype: Since a much larger clone is just one base distant, this may be a read error. The chain joins TRBV20-1 to TRBJ2-7; D is perhaps TRBD2 (5 bases). TRBJ2-5 matches the DNA end more closely, so the J call is doubtful. CDR1 and CDR2 from the germline V gene are DFQATT and SNEGSKA (reference sequence). The CDR3 runs 16 residues. The CDR3 sequence: CSARDRKRRSEETQYF. The CDR3 DNA reads as TGCAGTGCTAGAGATCGAAAAAGGAGGTCCGAAGAGACCCAGTACTTC.